This T cell receptor beta chain came from a study of long-term antiretroviral therapy in people with HIV. A v3.0 immunoSEQ assay was performed at survey level. Sequencing used immunoSEQ multiplex PCR; TCRdb keeps in-frame clones, though not all of them. The table shows more than 35,000 clones, with approximately 86% occurring only once. All participants with HIV were treated in the United States. Samples held about 0.9-11 million cryopreserved PBMC, and DNA extraction followed. Germline V gene lookup returns CDR1 SGHNT and CDR2 YYREEE (reference sequence). V lost 5 bases and J 1 base, leaving 15 bases between the germline ends. The CDR3 is 16 amino acids.

The chain uses TRBV5-4 and TRBJ2-2; a weak D match, TRBD2 (6 bases). This TCR was recovered from a woman younger than 30 with HIV. The sample in question was unsorted PBMCs, obtained just before starting antiretroviral therapy. CDR3 in amino acids: CASSSPGVGNTGELFF. In DNA form, the CDR3 reads TGTGCCAGCAGTTCCCCGGGGGTAGGGAACACCGGGGAGCTGTTTTTT.